The entry that follows covers one TCR beta chain sequence. Antigen: not known. This entry is derived from a study of lymphopenia after photon versus proton radiotherapy. Whole-study results and caveats: Only patients who died were analyzed for survival; proton advantage is unproven. After lymphocyte nadir, photon-treated repertoires showed oligoclonal expansion, especially CD8+ Temra.

TCRdb keeps only in-frame clones here, not all; method: immunoSEQ multiplex PCR. The table has 150,000 or so clones, more than 85% seen once. The TCR comes from a man aged 45 to 65 with gastric cancer. The sample here was peripheral blood, taken from a patient treated with photon-based radiotherapy.

CDR3 protein: CASSFLRTSGRTYNEQFF. The CDR3 bases are TGCGCCAGCAGCTTCCTAAGGACTAGCGGGAGGACCTACAATGAGCAGTTCTTC. V gene TRBV5-1 combines with J gene TRBJ2-1; 14 nucleotides align to TRBD2. The CDR3 has 18 residues. With 2 bases clipped from V and 2 bases from J, the junction kept 6 bases outside the gene matches. Germline CDR1 reads SGHRS; CDR2 reads YFSETQ.